The rows below give T cell receptor beta chains drawn from one sample of a study of patients and donors after allogeneic stem cell transplantation. Each CDR3 protein is one row after TCRdb ran MiXCR on the RT-PCR reads. The data contain roughly 960,000 distinct CDR3 sequences, more than 15% of them seen just once; the ten biggest clones take up around 6%. Sequencing was carried out using blood, either unsorted or a sorted T cell fraction (not recorded which). The receptors were gathered from a human donor who was either an allogeneic HSCT recipient or a stem cell or donor lymphocyte infusion donor (not recorded which). It is not recorded whose cells these are; they may come from a transplant donor. The CDR3 runs from the conserved cysteine through the conserved F or W. The D gene is left open where the match is weak. Only part of the rows carry a size: once, few, many, or a class if the clone is expanded.

TRBJ2-3 | TRBV4-2 | NA | NA | TGTGCCAGCAGCCAAGATGGAAGGGAGACACGAGATACGCAGTATTTT | CASSQDGRETRDTQYF
TRBJ2-1 | TRBV7-2 | TRBD2 | NA | TGTGCCAGCAGCGCCGGGACTAGCGGGGTTAAGCAGTTCTTC | CASSAGTSGVKQFF
TRBJ2-1 | TRBV14 | TRBD2 | NA | TGTGCCAGCAGCCAAGAGAGCGCGGGAGACAATGAGCAGTTCTTC | CASSQESAGDNEQFF
TRBJ2-5 | TRBV12-3/TRBV12-4 | NA | many | TGTGCCAGTTCGACCGGGACAACGTACCAAGAGACCCAGTACTTC | CASSTGTTYQETQYF
TRBJ1-2 | TRBV2 | NA | NA | TGTGCCAGCAGTGAAAACGCAGCTCCTGGTGGCTACACCTTC | CASSENAAPGGYTF
TRBJ1-1 | TRBV6-1 | NA | NA | TGTGCCAGCAGGGGACGGGTTTCCACTGAAGCTTTCTTT | CASRGRVSTEAFF
TRBJ2-4 | TRBV20-1 | TRBD1 | NA | TGCAGTGCTAAGACAGGGGGCGTTTCTCTAGCCAAAAACATTCAGTACTTC | CSAKTGGVSLAKNIQYF
TRBJ2-2 | TRBV12-3/TRBV12-4 | NA | NA | TGTGCCAGCAACCGAGCCGGTACCGGGGAGCTGTTTTTT | CASNRAGTGELFF
TRBJ2-3 | TRBV6-6 | NA | few | TGTGCCAGCGTGTTTGAGCACACAGATACGCAGTATTTT | CASVFEHTDTQYF
TRBJ2-7 | TRBV29-1 | NA | many | TGCAGCGTTGGAGGGTCGGTTCTTTCTTCCAGCGAGCAGTACTTC | CSVGGSVLSSSEQYF
TRBJ2-3 | TRBV11-3 | TRBD1 | few | TGTGCCAGCAGCTTCCGGGACAGGGAGGGAGATACGCAGTATTTT | CASSFRDREGDTQYF
TRBJ2-7 | TRBV4-1 | TRBD2 | once | TGCGCCAGCAGCCTCATAGCGGGAGGGCGGATCTACGAGCAGTACTTC | CASSLIAGGRIYEQYF
TRBJ1-2 | TRBV20-1 | NA | few | TGCAGTGCCCCAATGTCCAAGCATGGCTACACCTTC | CSAPMSKHGYTF
TRBJ1-5 | TRBV6-1 | NA | NA | TGTGCCAGCAGTGTGAAGGGAAATCAGCCCCAGCATTTT | CASSVKGNQPQHF
TRBJ2-4 | TRBV11-2 | TRBD2 | few | TGTGCCAGCAGCTCCCGGACTAGCGGGAGGGCCAAAAACATTCAGTACTTC | CASSSRTSGRAKNIQYF
TRBJ2-1 | TRBV9 | TRBD1 | few | TGTGCCAGCAGCGTAGGGACAGGGAGTAAGTGGAATGAGCAGTTCTTC | CASSVGTGSKWNEQFF
TRBJ2-5 | TRBV9 | NA | many | TGTGCCAGCAGCGTAGTTGGCTACCCCCCTGGGGAAAAGACCCAGTACTTC | CASSVVGYPPGEKTQYF
TRBJ2-1 | TRBV20-1 | NA | few | TGCAGTGCTACCCCGACTAGTAAACGTATAAATGAGCAGTTCTTC | CSATPTSKRINEQFF
TRBJ1-1 | TRBV11-2 | NA | NA | TGTGCCAGCAGCTTCGGGGTTGGAGGGGCCACGAACACTGAAGCTTTCTTT | CASSFGVGGATNTEAFF
TRBJ2-3 | TRBV4-1 | TRBD2 | NA | TGCGCCAGCAGCCAAGACCTAGGGCGGGGGGTAACAGATACGCAGTATTTT | CASSQDLGRGVTDTQYF
TRBJ2-1 | TRBV11-2 | NA | NA | TGTGCCAGCAGCTCTCGAGAGGGGAGCTCCTACAATGAGCAGTTCTTC | CASSSREGSSYNEQFF
TRBJ2-2 | TRBV2 | TRBD2 | NA | TGTGCCAGCAGTGAAGCGGTAGCGGGCGACACCGGGGAGCTGTTTTTT | CASSEAVAGDTGELFF
TRBJ1-1 | TRBV2 | NA | NA | TGTGCCAGCAGTGAGAGGAAGGGATGGAACACTGAAGCTTTCTTT | CASSERKGWNTEAFF
TRBJ1-4 | TRBV12-3/TRBV12-4 | NA | few | TGTGCCAGCAGTCCCCTGGCGGGTATTAATGAAAAACTGTTTTTT | CASSPLAGINEKLFF
TRBJ2-3 | TRBV4-2 | TRBD2 | NA | TGTGCCAGCAGCCAAGATCGTGGAGCGGGGGGCCGAGATACGCAGTATTTT | CASSQDRGAGGRDTQYF